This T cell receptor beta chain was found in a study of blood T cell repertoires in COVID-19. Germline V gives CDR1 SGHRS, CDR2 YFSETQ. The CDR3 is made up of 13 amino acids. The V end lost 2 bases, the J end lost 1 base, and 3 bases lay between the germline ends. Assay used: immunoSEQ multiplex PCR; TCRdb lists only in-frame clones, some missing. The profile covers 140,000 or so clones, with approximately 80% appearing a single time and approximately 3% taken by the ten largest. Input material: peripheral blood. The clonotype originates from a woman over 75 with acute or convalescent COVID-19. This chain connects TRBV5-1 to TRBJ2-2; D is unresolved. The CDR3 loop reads CASSFLNTGELFF. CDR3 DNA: TGCGCCAGCAGCTTCTTGAACACCGGGGAGCTGTTTTTT.